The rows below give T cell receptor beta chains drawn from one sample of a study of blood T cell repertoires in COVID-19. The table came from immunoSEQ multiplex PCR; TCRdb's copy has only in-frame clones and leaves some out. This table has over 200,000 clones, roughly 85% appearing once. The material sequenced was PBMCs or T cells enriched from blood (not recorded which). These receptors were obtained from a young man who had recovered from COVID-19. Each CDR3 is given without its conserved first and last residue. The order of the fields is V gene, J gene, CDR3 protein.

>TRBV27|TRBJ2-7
ASSRGTSNGEQY
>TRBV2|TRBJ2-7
ASSEARSGIRY
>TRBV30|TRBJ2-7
AWSVLSYEQY
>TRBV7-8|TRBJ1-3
ASSLRDRGLSSGNTIY
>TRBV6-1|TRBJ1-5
ASSEEPRPQH
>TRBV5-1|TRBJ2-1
ASSPGLAGALSSYNEQF
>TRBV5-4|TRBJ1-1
ASSLATEAF
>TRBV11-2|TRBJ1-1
ASSSIRGNTEAF
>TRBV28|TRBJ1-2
ASSLSQNGAYGYT
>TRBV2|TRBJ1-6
AVGQGGSYNSPLH
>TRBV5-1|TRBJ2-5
ASSLAGGLGQETQY
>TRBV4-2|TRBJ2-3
ASSQAGTSGGLITDTQY
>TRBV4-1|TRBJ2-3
ASSQDPRGTSTDTQY
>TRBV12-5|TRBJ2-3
ASGRGTDTQY
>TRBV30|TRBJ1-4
AWSVSTGLGEKLF
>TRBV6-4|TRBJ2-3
ASRQSLTDTQY
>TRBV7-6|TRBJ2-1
ASSKGLAGGWQF
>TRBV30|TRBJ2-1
AWMAGTSGRGGQF
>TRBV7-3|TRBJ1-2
ASSFDRAENGYT
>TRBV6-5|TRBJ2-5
ASSSQGGQETQY
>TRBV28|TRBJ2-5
ASSLLLPGTSGREETQY
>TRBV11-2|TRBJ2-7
ASSRLAGTSYEQY
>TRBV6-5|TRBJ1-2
ASSYQPSGSNGYT
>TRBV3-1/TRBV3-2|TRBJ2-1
ASSQQGAPYNEQF
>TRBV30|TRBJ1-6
AWMSAGGSSYNSPLH
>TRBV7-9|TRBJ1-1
ASSFGGSEAF
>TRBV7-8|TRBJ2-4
ASSSGSGPTNIQY
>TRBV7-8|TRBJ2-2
ASSPKDNELF
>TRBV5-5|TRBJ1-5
ASSLRGNSNQPQH
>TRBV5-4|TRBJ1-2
ASSLRGLYYGYT
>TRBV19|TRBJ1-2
ASSTGQGQGGYT
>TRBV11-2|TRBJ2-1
ASSVQGLQF
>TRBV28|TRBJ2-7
ASGEVYEQY
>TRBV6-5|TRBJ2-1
ASKVAGAIGEQF
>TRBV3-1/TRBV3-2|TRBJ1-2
ASSQRGQGINYGYT
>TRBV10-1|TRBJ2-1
ASSDRVTSYNEQF
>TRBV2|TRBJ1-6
ASSERGYNSPLH
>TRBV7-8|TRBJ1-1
ASSLYSGPF
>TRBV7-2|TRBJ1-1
ASSLQGNTEAF
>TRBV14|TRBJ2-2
ASSQQWNTGELF
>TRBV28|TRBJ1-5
ASSSLTGQPQH